This record concerns one T cell receptor beta chain sequence. The table came from immunoSEQ multiplex PCR; TCRdb's copy has only in-frame clones and leaves some out. This table has a few hundred thousand clones, 70% to 90% appearing once. CDR1 and CDR2 from the germline V gene are SGHNT and YYREEE (reference sequence). CDR3 length: 13 amino acids. V shed 1 base, J shed 6 bases, and the junction held 2 bases outside the gene matches. This entry belongs to a study of blood T cell repertoires in COVID-19. Study at large: The study drew acute and convalescent COVID-19 samples from the United States, Italy and Spain.

Across about two dozen US areas, participants ranged in age from about 18 to 90 years. In assigning cohorts, the study relied on participant-reported clinical history. Donors in Cohort 3 counted as recovered after two negative PCRs, clearance, or symptom resolution. The rearrangement joins TRBV5-4 to TRBJ1-1, with 8 bases matching TRBD1. This sequence was found in a woman aged 45 to 65 who had recovered from COVID-19. Sequencing was carried out using PBMCs or T cells enriched from blood (not recorded which). The CDR3 here is CASSLTTGAEAFF. The DNA of the CDR3 is TGTGCCAGCAGCTTGACGACAGGGGCTGAAGCTTTCTTT.